These 24 T cell receptor beta chains originate from one sample sequenced in a study of cytomegalovirus exposure and HLA in healthy donors. Produced via immunoSEQ multiplex PCR; TCRdb's table is partial and in-frame only. This sample has some 140,000 clones, with approximately 84% found just once. Sequencing input: PBMCs. The source is a woman in her 30s in good health and CMV-seronegative.

The J gene is TRBJ1-1, the V gene TRBV11-3, with D tentatively TRBD1 (6 bases). Trimming pared 5 bases from V and 5 bases from J, leaving 9 bases between. CDR3 length: 12 amino acids. Per germline, CDR1 SGHNT and CDR2 YENEEA. CDR3 sequence: CASSLTGTEAFF. The CDR3 nucleotides read TGTGCCAGCAGCCTAACAGGGACTGAAGCTTTCTTT.

The rearrangement links TRBV7-2 to TRBJ2-3, with TRBD1 identical over 7 bases. From germline, CDR1 is SGHTA and CDR2 FQGNSA. V was pared by 6 bases and J by 4 bases, with 4 bases of the junction left unmatched. This CDR3 is 13 amino acids long. The CDR3 reads CASSSDRPDTQYF. The DNA of the CDR3 is TGTGCCAGCAGTTCGGACAGGCCAGATACGCAGTATTTT.

The gene calls are TRBV10-2 and TRBJ1-2, with a tentative D call TRBD1 (6 bases). Germline V gene data show CDR1 as WSHSY and CDR2 as SAAADI. The CDR3 is 15 residues long. V dropped 3 bases and J dropped 0 bases, with 11 bases sitting between them. CDR3 loop: CASSDRRGANYGYTF. The CDR3 DNA reads as TGCGCCAGCAGTGACCGCAGGGGCGCTAACTATGGCTACACCTTC.

J is TRBJ2-3 and V is TRBV5-1; tentative D call: TRBD1 (6 bases). Germline V gives CDR1 SGHRS, CDR2 YFSETQ. CDR3 length equals 13 residues. Trimming removed 1 base at V and 5 bases at J, with 8 bases between. The CDR3: CASSLWGRDTQYF. The CDR3 DNA is TGCGCCAGCAGCTTGTGGGGGCGAGATACGCAGTATTTT.

This sequence joins TRBV5-1 and TRBJ1-1; D call uncertain. The germline V gene has CDR1 SGHRS and CDR2 YFSETQ. With 4 bases removed from V and 3 bases from J, the gap between germline ends came to 16 bases. This CDR3 is 15 amino acids long. This chain's CDR3 is CASSPPRPRDTEAFF. CDR3 DNA: TGCGCCAGCAGCCCCCCTCGCCCCCGCGACACTGAAGCTTTCTTT.

The gene calls are TRBV19 and TRBJ2-7, with unresolved D. The CDR3 runs to 14 residues. V was clipped by 3 bases and J by 0 bases, with 9 bases between them. Germline assignment: CDR1 LNHDA and CDR2 SQIVND (reference sequence). The chain's CDR3 is CASSISGHSYEQYF. The DNA of the CDR3 is TGTGCCAGTAGTATCAGTGGGCACTCCTACGAGCAGTACTTC.

The chain combines TRBV2 with TRBJ2-7, with TRBD1 identical over 7 bases. V shed 8 bases and J 4 bases; nucleotides not matched to a gene: 8. The length of the CDR3 is 13 residues. Per germline, CDR1 SNHLY and CDR2 FYNNEI. The CDR3 loop reads CASVGGLGYEQYF. The DNA for the CDR3 is TGTGCCAGCGTAGGGGGCTTAGGGTACGAGCAGTACTTC.

The CDR3 reads CASSAGTGYAEAFF. In DNA form, the CDR3 reads TGTGCCAGCAGCGCCGGGACAGGGTACGCTGAAGCTTTCTTT. The chain uses TRBV5-5 and TRBJ1-1; 9 bases align to TRBD1. V gave up 4 bases and J gave up 6 bases; unmatched junction bases: 7. This CDR3 region has 14 residues. Looked up from germline, CDR1 is SGHKS and CDR2 is YYEKEE (reference sequence).

This chain links TRBV5-1 with TRBJ2-7; 8 bases line up with TRBD1. CDR3 length: 15 amino acids. Germline CDR1 reads SGHRS; CDR2 reads YFSETQ. The ends lost 5 bases at V and 3 bases at J; junction bases unmatched: 10. The CDR3 is CASSPTGARGYEQYF. CDR3 coding DNA: TGCGCCAGCAGTCCGACAGGGGCCCGGGGCTACGAGCAGTACTTC.

This sequence joins TRBV7-8 and TRBJ2-1; 9 bases are shared with TRBD1. Germline V gene lookup returns CDR1 SGHVS and CDR2 FQNEAQ. Trimming cost V 5 bases and J 12 bases; bases outside gene matches: 8. The CDR3 runs to 13 residues. The CDR3 reads CASSTWDRELQFF. The CDR3 region has the DNA TGTGCCAGCAGCACCTGGGACAGGGAATTGCAGTTCTTC.

This chain links TRBV7-2 with TRBJ2-7; no clear D gene. The germline V gene has CDR1 SGHTA and CDR2 FQGNSA. CDR3 length: 13 residues. Trimming pared 5 bases from V and 4 bases from J, leaving 12 bases between. Here the CDR3 DNA reads TGTGCCAGCAGCCCCCACTTCGGGTACGAGCAGTACTTC. It encodes CASSPHFGYEQYF.

The genes are TRBV4-2 and TRBJ1-6; D is perhaps TRBD1 (6 bases). V gave up 0 bases and J gave up 7 bases, with 13 bases separating them. This CDR3 spans 16 amino acids. Germline V gene lookup returns CDR1 LGHNA and CDR2 YNFKEQ. CDR3 coding DNA: TGTGCCAGCAGCCAAGATCCTCAGGGGCCGAATTCACCCCTCCACTTT. Protein: CASSQDPQGPNSPLHF.

V is TRBV6-6 and J is TRBJ1-5; the D gene is possibly TRBD1 (6 bases). CDR1 is MNHNY and CDR2 is SVGAGI in the germline V gene (reference sequence). V lost 5 bases, J lost 2 bases, and 13 bases lay in between. The CDR3 length is 15 residues. The CDR3 DNA reads as TGTGCCAGCAGTCCAGGGGAACTCGGCAATCAGCCCCAGCATTTT. Protein sequence: CASSPGELGNQPQHF.

The chain has TRBV6-5 and TRBJ2-7, with 7 nucleotides matching TRBD2. This CDR3 contains 14 residues. Losses at the gene ends were 9 bases for V and 1 base for J; bases not matched to a gene: 9. The germline CDR1 and CDR2 sequences are MNHEY and SVGAGI. DNA for the CDR3: TGTGCCAGTAGGGGAGGGAGAGGATCCTACGAGCAGTACTTC. Translated, it gives CASRGGRGSYEQYF.

The rearrangement links TRBV14 to TRBJ2-5; TRBD1 matches at 8 bases. The CDR3 contains 16 residues. Trimming took 4 bases from V and 5 from J; bases not matched to a gene: 12. Germline V gene data show CDR1 as SGHDN and CDR2 as FVKESK. The CDR3 DNA reads as TGTGCCAGCAGCCCCAGAGGACAGGGACGGTGGGAGACCCAGTACTTC. This gives the protein CASSPRGQGRWETQYF.

This clone was detected once. The genes are TRBV7-8 and TRBJ1-2, with a possible D match to TRBD1 (6 bases). Germline CDR1 is SGHVS and CDR2 is FQNEAQ. This CDR3 has 15 amino acids. V lost 4 bases and J lost 0, with 12 bases in between. The CDR3 DNA reads TGTGCCAGCAGCTCCGGGACACCCGCTAACTATGGCTACACCTTC. Translating gives CASSSGTPANYGYTF.

V gene TRBV11-1 combines with J gene TRBJ2-3; D may be TRBD1 (6 bases). The CDR3 sequence is 16 residues long. Germline loops: CDR1 SGHAT, CDR2 FQDESV (reference sequence). V lost 5 bases and J 2 bases, leaving 17 bases between the germline ends. CDR3 DNA: TGTGCCAGCAGCCTAGGACAGACTGCCTTCACAGATACGCAGTATTTT. This sequence encodes CASSLGQTAFTDTQYF.

This rearrangement joins TRBV18 to TRBJ1-5; D is uncertain. From germline, CDR1 is KGHSH and CDR2 LQKENI. The CDR3 length is 13 residues. Trimming removed 5 bases at V and 0 bases at J, with 5 bases between. In DNA form, the CDR3 reads TGTGCCAGCTCAGCAGATAGCAATCAGCCCCAGCATTTT. It translates to CASSADSNQPQHF.

This chain connects TRBV2 to TRBJ2-5, with D perhaps matching TRBD1 (5 bases). Trimming removed 3 bases from V and 4 bases from J, with 9 bases in between. Germline V gene lookup returns CDR1 SNHLY and CDR2 FYNNEI. There are 13 residues in the CDR3. Written as DNA, the CDR3 is TGTGCCAGCAGTGAGGGCAGGGTAGAGACCCAGTACTTC. Amino acids: CASSEGRVETQYF.

The J gene is TRBJ2-1, the V gene TRBV7-9, with 9 nucleotides matching TRBD2. V lost 5 bases to trimming and J lost 3 bases; unmatched junction nucleotides: 14. The CDR3 extends over 18 amino acids. Germline V gene data show CDR1 as SEHNR and CDR2 as FQNEAQ (reference sequence). This CDR3 is CASSAALTSGADYNEQFF. The CDR3 DNA reads TGTGCCAGCAGCGCAGCTCTGACTAGCGGCGCGGACTACAATGAGCAGTTCTTC.

The genes are TRBV4-3 and TRBJ2-7; TRBD2 matches at 10 bases. Germline V gene lookup returns CDR1 LGHNA and CDR2 YSLEER. CDR3 size: 15 residues. V lost 0 bases, J lost 2 bases, and 1 base stayed unmatched. The CDR3 sequence is CASSQDTSGAYEQYF. The CDR3 DNA reads TGCGCCAGCAGCCAAGATACTAGCGGGGCCTACGAGCAGTACTTC.

V and J are TRBV10-3 and TRBJ1-1; tentatively, D is TRBD1 (6 bases). Trimming left V 6 bases short and J 8 bases short, with 22 bases between. Germline values: CDR1 ENHRY, CDR2 SYGVKD. This CDR3 spans 15 amino acids. The CDR3 sequence is CAISATFPSGTEAFF. The CDR3, as DNA: TGTGCCATCAGCGCCACGTTCCCCTCCGGGACAGAAGCTTTCTTT.

Points on this clone: Its ends do not fully match the called genes, so a read error is possible. The chain uses TRBV5-4 and TRBJ1-1, with D possibly being TRBD1 (5 bases). Germline CDR1 is SGHNT and CDR2 is YYREEE (reference sequence). The CDR3 contains 15 residues. CDR3: CASSLDPGQGSEAFF. Written as DNA, the CDR3 is TGTGCCAGCAGCTTGGACCCTGGTCAGGGCTCTGAGGCTTTCTTT.

The chain carries TRBV11-1 and TRBJ1-1; D not certain. The V end lost 4 bases, the J end lost 11 bases, and 14 bases lay between the germline ends. CDR1 is SGHAT and CDR2 is FQDESV in the germline V gene (reference sequence). This CDR3 has 12 residues. The CDR3 nucleotides are TGTGCCAGCAGCTACGCGGAGGGTCAGGCTTTCTTT. Its translation is CASSYAEGQAFF.